This TCR beta chain is from a study of shared T cell receptors in the human thymus (dated by TCRdb to about 2021). Regarding the research as a whole: The study examined how self-reactive, shared T-cell receptor alpha chains are generated in the human thymus.

The protocol used for the library was the immunoSEQ multiplex PCR assay. TCRdb's version of the immuneACCESS table is confined to in-frame rearrangements and falls short of the full clone set. An unresolved V gene accounts for under half of the shortfall where checked; the remainder is of unknown origin. Recorded for this sample are hundreds of thousands of clones; roughly 90% of them occurred a single time. About 0.01% of the sample lies in the top ten. Sequences SGDLS (CDR1) and YYNGEE (CDR2) are obtained from the germline V gene. V lost 1 base and J lost 2 bases, and the count of bases not matched to a germline gene is 4. Including cysteine and phenylalanine, the CDR3 has 15 amino acids. Solely the CDR3 DNA is kept, with 45 bases framed from the first base. This clone was seen only once. The specificity of this receptor is unknown. No much larger clone exists at a distance of one base, and base qualities are not known.

The sample also formed part of further work on human thymus T cells. Per that second paper: The donors were immunologically healthy infants in Finland who had open corrective cardiac surgery for congenital heart defects. Thymus tissue was obtained as surgical resects removed during corrective cardiac surgery. Usage of V and J gene segments appeared to be biased in both the thymic and the peripheral blood repertoires. According to the related research, thymic TCR repertoires were highly overlapping among unrelated individuals. TCR alpha and beta repertoires from roughly eight infant thymus samples and a few related peripheral blood samples were characterized in the study. Donor ages ranging from roughly 6 to 244 days were recorded, and several male and a couple of female infants were included in the cohort. Thymocytes were released mechanically from tissue and stored at -70 °C as pellets of roughly 8.5-32 million cells. A QIAsymphony instrument was used to extract genomic DNA from frozen cell pellets. Using the immunoSEQ multiplex PCR assay, the TCRB and TCRAD loci were amplified from a standardized quantity of quality-controlled genomic DNA. The amplicons covered the V(D)J region and were long enough to include the CDR3 and to identify the V and J genes. The amplicons were sequenced on an Illumina platform via the commercial immunoSEQ service. Corrections for primer bias and sequencing errors followed previously described methods, while TCRAD and TCRB definitions were based on the IMGT database. The repertoires were analysed using immunoSEQ Analyzer 3.0 and VDJTools for basic statistics, V/J segment usage, diversity estimates, rarefaction and pairwise overlap. Diversity was estimated using the Chao1, ChaoE, Efron-Thisted, Shannon and inverse Simpson indices, and was also estimated on datasets down-sampled to the size of the smallest sample. Repertoire overlap used strict matching of CDR3 nucleotide sequence, V gene and J gene, with Jaccard-based multidimensional scaling clustering. On average, thymus samples yielded 800,000 or so unique TCRB clonotypes, whereas blood samples yielded some 80,000.

Here the chain combines TRBV9 and TRBJ2-7; 9 nucleotides in the junction match TRBD1. The TCR comes from a boy under two years old with a congenital heart defect. Donor details come from another sample of the same person, matched by shared clones. Sequenced material: thymocytes. The encoded CDR3 is CASSVTGTGTYEQYF. The DNA sequence reads TGTGCCAGCAGCGTAACCGGGACAGGGACCTACGAGCAGTACTTC.